The subject of this entry is one T cell receptor beta chain. Its target is unknown. The data stem from a study of PD-1 blockade in classical Hodgkin lymphoma. Study-wide findings and caveats: Complete responders started with a diversity level that resembled newly diagnosed patients at baseline.

Data came from immunoSEQ multiplex PCR; TCRdb stores just in-frame clones and leaves some out. Altogether around 60,000 clones are present, around 90% being singletons, with the ten largest covering more than 5%. Each of the patients experienced relapse following autologous stem cell transplantation, and their brentuximab vedotin exposure differed. The CDR3 is made up of 11 amino acids. Trimming stripped 3 bases from V and 7 bases from J, with 5 bases between. Germline V gene sequence: CDR1 SGHVS, CDR2 FNYEAQ. The chain has TRBV7-6 and TRBJ2-3, with D hard to call. The material sequenced was peripheral blood mononuclear cells (PBMCs), taken before the second cycle of nivolumab. The origin of this receptor is a human donor with classical Hodgkin lymphoma. CDR3 sequence: CASSFSHTQYF. In nucleotides, the CDR3 is TGTGCCAGCAGCTTTAGCCATACGCAGTATTTT. Together with reference TRBV7-6 and TRBJ2-3, the CDR3 gives the full variable domain: GAGVSQSPRYKVTKRGQDVALRCDPISGHVSLYWYRQALGQGPEFLTYFNYEAQQDKSGLPNDRFSAERPEGSISTLTIQRTEQRDSAMYRCASSFSHTQYFGPGTRLTVL.